This entry lists 3 T cell receptor beta chains sequenced from one sample in a study of blood T cell repertoires in COVID-19. Produced via immunoSEQ multiplex PCR; TCRdb's table is partial and in-frame only. Here the sample spans approximately 250,000 clones, around four fifths being singletons. Sequencing was done on a sample of peripheral blood. Receptors originate from a man aged 55-75 years with acute or convalescent COVID-19.

This rearrangement joins TRBV2 to TRBJ2-5, with D possibly TRBD2 on 6 matching bases. CDR3 size: 14 residues. Germline V gene data show CDR1 as SNHLY and CDR2 as FYNNEI. V shed 7 bases and J shed 3 bases, with 15 bases lying between them. The CDR3 sequence is CASTGGTGKETQYF. The CDR3 nucleotides read TGTGCCAGCACCGGCGGGACTGGGAAAGAGACCCAGTACTTC. The whole variable domain, filled in from reference TRBV2 and TRBJ2-5, reads EPEVTQTPSHQVTQMGQEVILRCVPISNHLYFYWYRQILGQKVEFLVSFYNNEISEKSEIFDDQFSVERPDGSNFTLKIRSTKLEDSAMYFCASTGGTGKETQYFGPGTRLLVL.

This chain uses TRBV2 with TRBJ2-2, with D maybe TRBD1 (5 bases). Per germline, CDR1 SNHLY and CDR2 FYNNEI. With 7 bases removed from V and 0 bases from J, the gap between germline ends came to 15 bases. CDR3 length: 16 amino acids. CDR3 DNA sequence: TGTGCCAGCAATGGATTCAGGGCAGCGAACACCGGGGAGCTGTTTTTT. Encoded protein: CASNGFRAANTGELFF.

The rearrangement uses TRBV28 and TRBJ1-2; 7 bases match TRBD1. The length of the CDR3 is 11 residues. V was pared by 6 bases and J by 8 bases, with 3 bases of the junction left unmatched. Per the germline V gene, CDR1 is MDHEN and CDR2 is SYDVKM. This CDR3 is CASSTGVGYTF. The CDR3 DNA reads TGTGCCAGCAGCACAGGGGTGGGCTACACCTTC.